A single sample is the source of the 10 T cell receptor beta chains below, sequenced in a study of T cell responses to AZD1222 COVID-19 vaccine. The repertoire was sequenced with immunoSEQ multiplex PCR; TCRdb's copy has only in-frame clones and lacks some. The sample has about 83,000 clones, approximately 90% seen once. The sequenced sample was peripheral blood, obtained 28 days after the second AZD1222 dose. These receptors were collected from an adult who received the AZD1222 COVID-19 vaccine.

This clone appeared a single time. V and J are TRBV2 and TRBJ2-5; 10 bases are a match to TRBD2. Losses at the gene ends were 7 bases for V and 2 bases for J; bases not matched to a gene: 7. The CDR3 extends over 15 amino acids. The V gene's germline CDR1 is SNHLY and CDR2 FYNNEI. CDR3 sequence reads: CASKRTSGLQETQYF. CDR3 coding DNA: TGTGCCAGCAAACGGACTAGCGGACTACAAGAGACCCAGTACTTC.

This chain connects TRBV2 to TRBJ1-4; 11 positions agree with TRBD1. The germline gives CDR1 SNHLY, CDR2 FYNNEI. V lost 5 bases, J lost 7 bases, and 6 bases stayed unmatched. The CDR3 is 15 amino acids. The CDR3 sequence: CASSFEGTGGEKLFF. DNA of the CDR3: TGTGCCAGCAGTTTCGAAGGGACAGGGGGTGAAAAACTGTTTTTT.

The chain couples TRBV19 to TRBJ2-7; possibly TRBD2 for D (6 bases). Trimming removed 5 bases at V and 0 bases at J, with 20 bases between. The CDR3 sequence is 17 residues long. The germline V gene has CDR1 LNHDA and CDR2 SQIVND (reference sequence). The CDR3 bases are TGTGCCAGTAGTCCCCCGCGGGGTTGGCGGACCTCCTACGAGCAGTACTTC. Amino acid sequence: CASSPPRGWRTSYEQYF.

V is TRBV14 and J is TRBJ2-7, with 9 bases aligning to TRBD1. The germline gives CDR1 SGHDN, CDR2 FVKESK. V was clipped by 4 bases and J by 5 bases; unmatched bases: 6. CDR3 size: 14 residues. This CDR3 reads CASSRKGQGHEQYF. DNA of the CDR3: TGTGCCAGCAGCCGGAAGGGACAGGGCCACGAGCAGTACTTC.

The rearrangement joins TRBV5-1 to TRBJ2-7; 9 bases match TRBD2. The CDR3 runs 14 residues. Looked up from germline, CDR1 is SGHRS and CDR2 is YFSETQ. V was clipped by 5 bases and J by 5 bases; unmatched bases: 8. The CDR3 loop reads CASRSASGRNEQYF. Here the CDR3 DNA reads TGCGCCAGCAGGTCGGCCAGCGGGAGGAACGAGCAGTACTTC.

The rearrangement joins TRBV27 to TRBJ1-4, with D unclear. Germline V gene data show CDR1 as MNHEY and CDR2 as SMNVEV (reference sequence). This CDR3 has 14 residues. The V and J ends lost 5 bases and 5 bases respectively, with 12 bases between them. The DNA for the CDR3 is TGTGCCAGCAGTCCAGAGGCAGTAAATGAAAAACTGTTTTTT. It codes for CASSPEAVNEKLFF. The full variable domain, with the rest looked up from reference TRBV27 and TRBJ1-4, is EAQVTQNPRYLITVTGKKLTVTCSQNMNHEYMSWYRQDPGLGLRQIYYSMNVEVTDKGDVPEGYKVSRKEKRNFPLILESPSPNQTSLYFCASSPEAVNEKLFFGSGTQLSVL.

This clone was observed once. The chain uses TRBV28 and TRBJ1-1, with 9 nucleotides matching TRBD1. The CDR3 spans 16 residues. The V and J ends lost 8 bases and 1 base, in that order; junction bases with no gene match: 11. Germline lookup yields CDR1 MDHEN and CDR2 SYDVKM. The CDR3 DNA follows: TGTGCCAGCCCTCAGCGAAGGGGACAGGGGAACACTGAAGCTTTCTTT. Its translation is CASPQRRGQGNTEAFF.

This clone was observed once. The CDR3 is CASSTDTGKGETQYF. The CDR3 DNA sequence: TGTGCCAGTAGTACAGACACAGGCAAGGGAGAGACCCAGTACTTC. J is TRBJ2-5 and V is TRBV19; D perhaps matches TRBD1 (5 bases). Trimming pared 4 bases from V and 4 bases from J, leaving 16 bases between. Germline CDR1 LNHDA, CDR2 SQIVND (reference sequence). This CDR3 contains 15 residues.

This clone was counted a single time. The chain uses TRBV28 and TRBJ1-4; D is uncertain. The germline V gene has CDR1 MDHEN and CDR2 SYDVKM. The length of the CDR3 is 16 residues. Trimming cost V 3 bases and J 0 bases, with 11 bases left between them. CDR3 bases: TGTGCCAGCAGTTTTTCTATGGCCACAACTAATGAAAAACTGTTTTTT. It specifies CASSFSMATTNEKLFF.

The chain has TRBV5-1 and TRBJ2-7; D unresolved. The CDR3 runs 15 residues. The germline V and J ends were trimmed by 1 base and 1 base, with 12 bases remaining between them. CDR1 and CDR2 (germline): SGHRS, YFSETQ. The CDR3 protein is CASSLSAQASYEQYF. CDR3 in DNA: TGCGCCAGCAGCTTGTCTGCTCAGGCATCCTACGAGCAGTACTTC.